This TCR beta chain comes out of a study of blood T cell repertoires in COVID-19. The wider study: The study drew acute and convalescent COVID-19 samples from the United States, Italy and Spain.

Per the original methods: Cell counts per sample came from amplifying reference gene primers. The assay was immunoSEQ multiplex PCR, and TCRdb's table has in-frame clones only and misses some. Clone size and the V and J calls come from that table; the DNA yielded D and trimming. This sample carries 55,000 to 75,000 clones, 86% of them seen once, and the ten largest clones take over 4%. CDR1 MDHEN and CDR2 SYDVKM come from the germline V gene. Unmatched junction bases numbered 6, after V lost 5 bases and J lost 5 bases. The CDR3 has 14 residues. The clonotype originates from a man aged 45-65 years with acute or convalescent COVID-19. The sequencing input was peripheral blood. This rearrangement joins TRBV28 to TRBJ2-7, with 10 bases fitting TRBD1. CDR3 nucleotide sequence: TGTGCCAGCAGTGGACAGGGGGTTATCGACGAGCAGTACTTC. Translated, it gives CASSGQGVIDEQYF.